The clone carrying this T cell receptor (beta chain) was seen ten or more times. Its antigen is undetermined. The CDR3 has 15 amino acids. V shed 5 bases and J 3 bases; nucleotides not matched to a gene: 7. Germline CDR1 SGHTA, CDR2 FQGTGA. The data belong to a study of T cell repertoires in cytomegalovirus infection. Study overall: CMV infection together with matching HLA type was indicated by public TCR beta signatures. Study-wide findings and caveats: Ex vivo responses were dominated by HLA-C-restricted CMV-specific TCR beta clonotypes. Identification of carriers of CMV plus the relevant HLA was achieved through cumulative public TCR beta family frequency.

Using its own MiXCR run on the reads, TCRdb lists one record per CDR3 protein. The table has about 360,000 distinct CDR3 sequences, roughly 20% seen once. Sequenced material: PBMCs. The chain has TRBV7-3 and TRBJ2-3, with 8 bases aligning to TRBD1. This TCR was recovered from a human donor in good health (CMV status not recorded). Some clones in this sample may be carry-over from other donors' samples. In DNA, the CDR3 is TGTGCCAGCAGCCTTGGACAGGGAAGGACAGATACGCAGTATTTT. It translates to CASSLGQGRTDTQYF.